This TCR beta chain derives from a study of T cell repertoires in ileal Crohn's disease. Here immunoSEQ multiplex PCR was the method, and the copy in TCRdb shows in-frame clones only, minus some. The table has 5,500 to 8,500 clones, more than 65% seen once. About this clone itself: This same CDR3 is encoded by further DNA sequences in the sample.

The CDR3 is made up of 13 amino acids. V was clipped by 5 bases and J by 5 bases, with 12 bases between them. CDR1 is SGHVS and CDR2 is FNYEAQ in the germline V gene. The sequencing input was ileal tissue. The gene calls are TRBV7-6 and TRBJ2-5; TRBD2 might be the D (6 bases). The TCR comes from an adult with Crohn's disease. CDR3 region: CASSRTRGETQYF. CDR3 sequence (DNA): TGTGCCAGCAGCCGAACCCGGGGGGAGACCCAGTACTTC.